This T cell receptor beta chain is from a study of T-cell memory formation after mild COVID-19. The authors produced TCR alpha and TCR beta cDNA libraries with sample barcodes and UMIs by 5'RACE using constant-segment primers. TCRdb re-derived calls from the 5' RACE reads in MiXCR, one entry per CDR3 protein. Among 350,000 to 450,000 distinct CDR3 sequences, around 28% were seen once, and the ten largest hold approximately 15%. CDR1 and CDR2 from the germline V gene are SGHVS and FNYEAQ. Trimming removed 5 bases from V and 6 bases from J; junction bases left unmatched: 10. The CDR3 spans 15 residues. General study findings and limits: Detection of some responders pre-infection suggested pre-existing cross-reactive memory T cells participated. Day 37-peaking second-wave clones had unconfirmed SARS-CoV-2 specificity.

On this clonotype: Its antigen is not identified.

This chain joins TRBV7-6 and TRBJ1-2, with 9 bases identical to TRBD1. The TCR was taken from an adult woman who had mild COVID-19 (a few samples of this study predate the infection). Cell type and time point are not known. Sequencing was carried out using PBMCs or a T cell subset sorted from them (not recorded which). The CDR3 coding sequence is TGTGCCAGCAGCCCCCGGACAGGGGCCGGGGATGGCTACACCTTC. It translates to CASSPRTGAGDGYTF.